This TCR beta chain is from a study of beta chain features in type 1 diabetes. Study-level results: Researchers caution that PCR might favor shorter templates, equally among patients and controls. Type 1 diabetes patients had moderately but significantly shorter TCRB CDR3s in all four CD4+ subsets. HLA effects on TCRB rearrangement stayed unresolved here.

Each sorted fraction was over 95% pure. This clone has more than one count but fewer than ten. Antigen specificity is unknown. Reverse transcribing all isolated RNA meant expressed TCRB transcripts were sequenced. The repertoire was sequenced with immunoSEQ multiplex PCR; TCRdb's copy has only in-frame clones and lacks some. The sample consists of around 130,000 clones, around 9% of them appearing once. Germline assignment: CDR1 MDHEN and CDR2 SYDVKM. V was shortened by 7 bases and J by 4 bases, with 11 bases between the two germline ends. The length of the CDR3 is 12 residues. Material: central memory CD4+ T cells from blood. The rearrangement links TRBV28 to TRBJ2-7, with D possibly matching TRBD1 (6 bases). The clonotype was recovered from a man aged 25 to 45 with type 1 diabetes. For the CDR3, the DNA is TGTGCCAGCATAGGGGGTAAATACGAGCAGTACTTC. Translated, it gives CASIGGKYEQYF.